The clone carrying this T cell receptor beta chain was detected only a few times. Its antigen is unidentified. These data originate in a study of blood T cells in healthy people across ages. General study points: Aged donors had fewer naive CD4+ cells and lower diversity than long-lived donors. TCR beta diversity per million T cells fell roughly linearly with age.

Germline V gives CDR1 SEHNR, CDR2 FQNEAQ (reference sequence). The CDR3 runs to 15 residues. Between the trimmed V and J ends, which lost 3 bases and 12 bases, there was a span of 21 bases. PCR was performed a second time for about 7 to 11 cycles using a sample-barcoded 5' primer and a J-beta primer mix. CDR3-containing paired-end reads numbering at least 2.5 million came from each sample. TCRdb itself ran the 5' RACE reads through MiXCR, one entry per CDR3 protein. This table has 630,000 or so distinct CDR3 sequences, roughly 30% appearing once. This sequence joins TRBV7-9 and TRBJ2-1, with D maybe TRBD2 (6 bases). Material: blood. The TCR was taken from a woman aged 80 or over in good health. The CDR3, as DNA: TGTGCCAGCAGCTTTTTCGTAGGGCGGACGACTAGGCAGTTCTTC. Protein product: CASSFFVGRTTRQFF.